Listed here are 8 T cell receptor beta chains from one sample, sequenced in a study of OX40 agonist ivuxolimab in advanced cancers. Libraries were prepared by immunoSEQ multiplex PCR; TCRdb keeps only in-frame clonotypes and omits some of them. The sample contains about 48,000 clones, 84% of which appear only once. The sample was CD4+ or CD8+ T cells sorted from blood, taken in a trial of the OX40 agonist ivuxolimab. The receptor set was obtained from an adult with an advanced solid tumor such as melanoma, head and neck, liver or kidney cancer.

In nucleotides, the CDR3 is TGTGCCAGCAGTGAAAGGTACGAGCAGTACTTC. This encodes CASSERYEQYF. The V gene is TRBV2, the J gene TRBJ2-7; D is uncertain. CDR1 is SNHLY and CDR2 is FYNNEI in the germline V gene. V was cut by 2 bases and J by 4 bases, with 3 bases left in between. The CDR3 has 11 residues.

V gene TRBV6-4 combines with J gene TRBJ2-2; no clear D. Trimming shortened V by 6 bases and J by 2 bases, and 13 bases separated the two germline ends. The CDR3 consists of 15 residues. Germline assignment: CDR1 MRHNA and CDR2 SNTAGT. DNA of the CDR3: TGTGCCAGCAGCCCACAGACCTCAAACACCGGGGAGCTGTTTTTT. Amino acid sequence: CASSPQTSNTGELFF.

V is TRBV27 and J is TRBJ2-7, with 9 bases matching TRBD2. J was trimmed by 4 bases and V by 2 bases; bases with no gene match: 18. The CDR3 totals 19 residues. Per germline, CDR1 MNHEY and CDR2 SMNVEV (reference sequence). The CDR3, as DNA: TGTGCCAGCAGTTTAGGTGGTGGGATTAGCGGGAGTAGTAGGTACGAGCAGTACTTC. Protein sequence: CASSLGGGISGSSRYEQYF.

The chain links TRBV11-3 to TRBJ2-7, with D uncertain. The V end was cut by 1 base, the J end by 7 bases, with 17 bases between. This CDR3 is built from 15 residues. Germline V gene sequence: CDR1 SGHNT, CDR2 YENEEA. CDR3 loop: CASSLGGLRVEEQYF. The CDR3 coding sequence is TGTGCCAGCAGCTTAGGAGGCCTCCGGGTGGAGGAGCAGTACTTC.

This clone was observed a single time. This chain links TRBV30 with TRBJ2-5; D unresolved. The CDR3 spans 13 residues. Per germline, CDR1 GTSNPN and CDR2 SVGIG (reference sequence). Trimming pared 4 bases from V and 9 bases from J, leaving 18 bases between. The CDR3 region is CAWNLGPGVAQYF. CDR3 DNA sequence: TGTGCCTGGAACCTCGGCCCTGGGGTTGCCCAGTACTTC.

This CDR3 reads CSAQDHTF. Written as DNA, the CDR3 is TGCAGTGCCCAGGACCACACCTTC. J is TRBJ1-2 and V is TRBV20-1; D unclear. Between the trimmed V and J ends, which lost 6 bases and 12 bases, there was a span of 8 bases. CDR3 length: 8 amino acids. Germline CDR1 and CDR2: DFQATT and SNEGSKA (reference sequence).

This chain connects TRBV4-2 to TRBJ1-1; D is perhaps TRBD1 (6 bases). CDR3 size: 14 residues. The V gene lost 5 bases and the J gene lost 5 bases, with 15 bases spanning the gap. Germline loops: CDR1 LGHNA, CDR2 YNFKEQ. CDR3 nucleotides: TGTGCCAGCAGCATGAGGGGGGGGAGAACTGAAGCTTTCTTT. It translates to CASSMRGGRTEAFF.

V and J are TRBV19 and TRBJ2-5; 11 bases map to TRBD2. Germline assignment: CDR1 LNHDA and CDR2 SQIVND (reference sequence). J lost 5 bases, V lost 3 bases, and 5 bases had no gene match. The CDR3 has 15 amino acids. CDR3 residues: CASSIGSGGGETQYF. Written as DNA, the CDR3 is TGTGCCAGTAGTATCGGTAGCGGGGGGGGCGAGACCCAGTACTTC.